Listed below are T cell receptor beta chains from one sample, sequenced in a study of T cells expressing NK-cell markers. One entry per CDR3 protein, without DNA, is what TCRdb gives after re-calling the 5' RACE reads. The sample data list 300,000 to 500,000 distinct CDR3 sequences. The sequenced sample was blood T cells: a sorted CD56 or NKG2C T cell subset, CD4+ or CD8+ T cells, or bulk PBMC T cells (not recorded which). The receptors originated from a woman aged 45 to 65 in good health. The CDR3 runs from the conserved cysteine through the conserved F or W.

V,J,length,CDR3
TRBV12-3/TRBV12-4,TRBJ2-1,15,CASLLQGLAVNEQFF
TRBV12-3/TRBV12-4,TRBJ1-6,15,CASSLLRAQDSPLHF
TRBV24-1,TRBJ2-1,16,CATSDPLAGPYNEQFF
TRBV25-1,TRBJ1-5,14,CASSGLGLNQPQHF
TRBV19,TRBJ2-1,17,CASKGGLTSSSYNEQFF
TRBV7-3,TRBJ2-6,15,CASSLGNPGANVLTF
TRBV7-9,TRBJ2-5,14,CASSSPGMGETQYF
TRBV4-1,TRBJ2-3,16,CASSSGTSGRTDTQYF
TRBV7-9,TRBJ2-7,16,CASSWTGGTSPYEQYF
TRBV29-1,TRBJ2-7,14,CSVIPLFDSYEQYF
TRBV12-3/TRBV12-4,TRBJ1-1,12,CASSLADRDPFF
TRBV19,TRBJ1-1,13,CASSMRTELEAFF
TRBV11-1,TRBJ2-1,15,CASSLFGGADNEQFF
TRBV5-1,TRBJ1-1,13,CASSLMSVTEAFF
TRBV3-1,TRBJ1-1,14,CASSQGSMNTEAFF
TRBV18,TRBJ1-1,14,CASSPKGERTEAFF
TRBV4-1,TRBJ2-4,14,CASKSTLAKNIQYF
TRBV6-9,TRBJ2-2,18,CAARYRDRAKWDTGELFF
TRBV12-3/TRBV12-4,TRBJ2-1,14,CASSFRQGTGNKFF
TRBV3-1,TRBJ2-2,14,CASRVTSSAGELFF
TRBV2,TRBJ2-1,14,CASNGQGSYNEQFF
TRBV14,TRBJ2-1,15,CASSHRQGFYNEQFF
TRBV7-2,TRBJ2-1,16,CASTSAGLAGDNEQFF
TRBV5-6,TRBJ2-1,11,CASSLSYEQFF
TRBV27,TRBJ2-2,15,CASSQLAGGSGELFF
TRBV4-1,TRBJ2-2,14,CASSQDRIPGELFF
TRBV9,TRBJ2-7,16,CASSPLAGTGSYEQYF
TRBV6-5,TRBJ1-6,14,CAVGRGQGDSPLHF
TRBV30,TRBJ1-1,11,CAWSEGARAFF
TRBV24-1,TRBJ1-1,14,CATSDPRDGLEAFF
TRBV7-9,TRBJ2-1,15,CASSSGTGHANEQFF
TRBV30,TRBJ2-1,11,CAFGTAGEQFF
TRBV3-1,TRBJ1-1,16,CASSHSAQGRNTEAFF
TRBV7-8,TRBJ2-1,17,CASSSSPSGLFVNEQFF
TRBV12-3/TRBV12-4,TRBJ1-5,14,CASRQTSSNQPQHF
TRBV7-9,TRBJ2-1,13,CASSPRRGNEQFF
TRBV30,TRBJ1-5,13,CAWSWGTNQPQHF
TRBV5-5,TRBJ2-2,17,CASSKDTSGRRTGELFF
TRBV29-1,TRBJ1-3,12,CSGGDRGNTIYF
TRBV10-2,TRBJ2-5,17,CASSPSLGQEWMETQYF
TRBV11-2,TRBJ2-5,13,CASSPSGLETQYF
TRBV3-1,TRBJ2-1,13,CASSQSGSNEQFF
TRBV14,TRBJ2-1,15,CASSQEGLRGNEQFF
TRBV6-6,TRBJ2-7,17,CASSYPMGGRAGYEQYF
TRBV7-9,TRBJ1-3,13,CASSFTAGNTIYF
TRBV5-1,TRBJ2-7,14,CASSLGSGKYEQYF
TRBV7-9,TRBJ2-3,15,CASSPKGISTDTQYF
TRBV5-1,TRBJ2-1,13,CASSLASLNEQFF